The 21 T cell receptor beta chains reported below all come from one sample, sequenced in a study of vaccination and CD4 T cells after COVID-19. Their antigens remain unidentified. Sample treatment: approximately nine-day PBMC culture with coronavirus spike peptide pools or control peptides (ViraFEST assay). Cultured CD4+ T cells had their DNA profiled by the Oncomine TCR Beta short-read assay. TCRdb itself ran the PCR reads through MiXCR, one entry per CDR3 protein. The sample lists almost 20,000 distinct CDR3 sequences, 45% to 70% occurring once. The material sequenced was CD4+ T cells from blood, cultured in vitro. These receptors were collected from a human donor who had recovered from COVID-19.

This clonotype was counted between two and nine times. The chain links TRBV6-1 to TRBJ1-1; D unresolved. Germline V gene data show CDR1 as MNHNS and CDR2 as SASEGT. This CDR3 has 15 amino acids. V shed 6 bases and J shed 2 bases, with 16 bases lying between them. The DNA for the CDR3 is TGTGCCAGCAGAGTATATCCGGGTCCTAACACTGAAGCTTTCTTT. Its translation: CASRVYPGPNTEAFF.

J is TRBJ2-2 and V is TRBV12-3 or TRBV12-4, with TRBD1 matching 7 bases. J gave up 6 bases and V 5 bases, and 9 bases lay outside the gene matches. The CDR3 sequence is 15 residues long. DNA of the CDR3: TGTGCCAGCAGTCCTTCCGACAGGGCCCCCGGGGAGCTGTTTTTT. Residues: CASSPSDRAPGELFF.

The rearrangement links TRBV19 to TRBJ2-7, with 8 nucleotides matching TRBD2. The junction had 2 bases not matched to a gene; V was cut back by 0 bases and J by 4 bases. CDR1 is LNHDA and CDR2 is SQIVND in the germline V gene (reference sequence). The CDR3 extends over 14 amino acids. This chain's CDR3 is CASSIEAGAYEQYF. The CDR3 DNA reads TGTGCCAGTAGTATAGAAGCGGGGGCATACGAGCAGTACTTC.

This clonotype was found once. The chain is built from TRBV20-1 and TRBJ2-3; D uncertain. The ends were cut back, 1 base at V and 3 bases at J, with 8 bases in the middle. Germline CDR1 reads DFQATT; CDR2 reads SNEGSKA (reference sequence). This CDR3 contains 13 residues. The CDR3 region is CSARVGTTDTQYF. In DNA, the CDR3 is TGCAGTGCTAGAGTCGGCACGACAGATACGCAGTATTTT.

V gene TRBV6-1 combines with J gene TRBJ1-2; D uncertain. V was trimmed by 1 base and J by 2 bases, leaving 11 bases between them. CDR1 is MNHNS and CDR2 is SASEGT in the germline V gene. The CDR3 runs 15 residues. The CDR3 region is CASSEGVLRNYGYTF. The CDR3 DNA sequence: TGTGCCAGCAGTGAAGGGGTCCTCCGGAACTATGGCTACACCTTC.

This clonotype showed up just a few times. The chain has TRBV30 and TRBJ2-1; 9 bases map to TRBD1. TRBJ2-7 matches the DNA end more closely, so the J call is doubtful. Germline-derived CDR1 and CDR2 are GTSNPN and SVGIG (reference sequence). There are 15 residues in the CDR3. The CDR3 reads CAWRGGTGTHYEQYF. The CDR3 region has the DNA TGTGCCTGGCGGGGAGGGACAGGGACTCACTACGAGCAGTACTTC.

This chain joins TRBV30 and TRBJ1-2; D is unresolved. Trimming cost V 2 bases and J 1 base, with 8 bases left between them. This CDR3 contains 13 residues. From germline, CDR1 is GTSNPN and CDR2 SVGIG (reference sequence). DNA of the CDR3: TGTGCCTGGAGTAAAGGCGGTAACTATGGCTACACCTTC. Its translation is CAWSKGGNYGYTF.

This chain joins TRBV7-9 and TRBJ2-7; TRBD2 aligns across 13 bases. The V and J ends lost 2 bases and 0 bases, in that order; junction bases with no gene match: 4. This CDR3 is 17 amino acids long. Germline CDR1 and CDR2: SEHNR and FQNEAQ (reference sequence). The CDR3 sequence is CASSLRLAGGNSYEQYF. CDR3 sequence (DNA): TGTGCCAGCAGCTTAAGACTAGCGGGGGGAAACTCCTACGAGCAGTACTTC.

The chain is built from TRBV2 and TRBJ2-5; 8 bases align to TRBD2. Germline V CDR1 and CDR2: SNHLY, FYNNEI. With 6 bases clipped from V and 1 base from J, the junction kept 10 bases outside the gene matches. This CDR3 has 16 residues. The CDR3 is CASRRTGLVFQETQYF. The CDR3 nucleotides read TGTGCCAGCAGACGTACGGGACTAGTCTTCCAAGAGACCCAGTACTTC.

This chain connects TRBV27 to TRBJ1-6, with 7 bases lining up with TRBD1. V lost 5 bases to trimming and J lost 0 bases; unmatched junction nucleotides: 10. The CDR3 is made up of 18 amino acids. The germline gives CDR1 MNHEY, CDR2 SMNVEV (reference sequence). In DNA, the CDR3 is TGTGCCAGCAGTCCACGACAGGGACCAAGCTCCTATAATTCACCCCTCCACTTT. Protein product: CASSPRQGPSSYNSPLHF.

This clonotype was detected only a few times. This chain links TRBV7-9 with TRBJ1-6, with D perhaps matching TRBD1 (5 bases). Trimming pared 5 bases from V and 1 base from J, leaving 9 bases between. The CDR3 runs 15 residues. CDR1 SEHNR and CDR2 FQNEAQ come from the germline V gene (reference sequence). The CDR3: CASSAGDSYNSPLHF. In DNA, the CDR3 is TGTGCCAGCAGCGCGGGGGATTCCTATAATTCACCCCTCCACTTT.

The chain employs TRBV19 and TRBJ1-2; D is possibly TRBD1 (5 bases). Trimming took 1 base from V and 2 from J, leaving 11 bases between them. The CDR3 contains 15 residues. From germline, CDR1 is LNHDA and CDR2 SQIVND (reference sequence). CDR3 DNA: TGTGCCAGTAGTATAGGAGACAGAGCCAACTATGGCTACACCTTC. Residues: CASSIGDRANYGYTF.

This clonotype has just a few counts. The rearrangement links TRBV7-2 to TRBJ1-2; a possible D gene is TRBD1 (5 bases). With 3 bases removed from V and 0 bases from J, the gap between germline ends came to 8 bases. The germline gives CDR1 SGHTA, CDR2 FQGNSA. The CDR3 is made up of 14 amino acids. CDR3: CASSLGLTNYGYTF. The DNA of the CDR3 is TGTGCCAGCAGCTTGGGACTGACTAACTATGGCTACACCTTC.

This chain joins TRBV6-1 and TRBJ1-4; 8 bases are shared with TRBD1. CDR3 length: 14 residues. Trimming removed 6 bases from V and 8 bases from J; junction bases left unmatched: 8. The germline gives CDR1 MNHNS, CDR2 SASEGT. The CDR3 is CASRDTGGSEKLFF. The CDR3 DNA sequence: TGTGCCAGCAGGGATACAGGGGGATCGGAAAAACTGTTTTTT.

The V gene is TRBV27, the J gene TRBJ2-7; D is tentatively TRBD1 or TRBD2 (7 bases each). CDR1 is MNHEY and CDR2 is SMNVEV in the germline V gene (reference sequence). The V gene lost 5 bases and the J gene lost 4 bases, with 12 bases spanning the gap. This CDR3 has 13 amino acids. The CDR3 spells CASSIQGGYEQYF. The CDR3 region has the DNA TGTGCCAGCAGTATTCAGGGGGGGTACGAGCAGTACTTC.

V is TRBV27 and J is TRBJ2-2; 14 nucleotides align to TRBD2. CDR3 length: 16 amino acids. V dropped 8 bases and J dropped 0; count of bases not matched to a gene: 2. Germline V CDR1 and CDR2: MNHEY, SMNVEV (reference sequence). CDR3 residues: CASSGLAGANTGELFF. The DNA of the CDR3 is TGTGCCAGCTCGGGACTAGCGGGAGCGAACACCGGGGAGCTGTTTTTT.

The chain has TRBV9 and TRBJ2-7; 8 nucleotides match TRBD1. Germline trimming cut 0 bases from V and 2 bases from J; bases unmatched to any gene: 4. The CDR3 loop spans 15 amino acids. Germline loops: CDR1 SGDLS, CDR2 YYNGEE. DNA of the CDR3: TGTGCCAGCAGCGTAGGAGGACAGGGTCCCTACGAGCAGTACTTC. Encoded protein: CASSVGGQGPYEQYF.

The chain recombines TRBV4-3 with TRBJ1-5; D call uncertain. CDR3 length equals 13 residues. CDR1 is LGHNA, CDR2 YSLEER, per germline. Deletions cut 1 base from V and 5 bases from J, with 6 bases between. CDR3 in DNA: TGCGCCAGCAGCCAAGGGGGATATCAGCCCCAGCATTTT. Translating it yields CASSQGGYQPQHF.

The genes are TRBV5-1 and TRBJ1-2; unclear D gene. Per the germline V gene, CDR1 is SGHRS and CDR2 is YFSETQ. This CDR3 has 13 amino acids. The V gene lost 0 bases and the J gene lost 7 bases, with 10 bases spanning the gap. The CDR3 here is CASSLDAVGGYTF. CDR3 DNA: TGCGCCAGCAGCTTGGATGCAGTCGGTGGCTACACCTTC.

This clonotype was counted a single time. The chain carries TRBV6-2 or TRBV6-3 and TRBJ2-4; 11 bases are shared with TRBD2. Germline trimming cut 4 bases from V and 6 bases from J; bases unmatched to any gene: 2. CDR3 length: 14 residues. Germline lookup yields CDR1 MNHEY and CDR2 SVGEGT. CDR3 coding DNA: TGTGCCAGCAGTTCTAGCGGGGGGCCAAACATTCAGTACTTC. It is translated as CASSSSGGPNIQYF.

J is TRBJ2-3 and V is TRBV30; D is perhaps TRBD1 (6 bases). This CDR3 region has 13 residues. The V end lost 4 bases, the J end lost 1 base, and 9 bases lay between the germline ends. Germline CDR1 and CDR2: GTSNPN and SVGIG (reference sequence). The CDR3 sequence: CAWTGARTDTQYF. DNA for the CDR3: TGTGCCTGGACAGGGGCCCGCACAGATACGCAGTATTTT.